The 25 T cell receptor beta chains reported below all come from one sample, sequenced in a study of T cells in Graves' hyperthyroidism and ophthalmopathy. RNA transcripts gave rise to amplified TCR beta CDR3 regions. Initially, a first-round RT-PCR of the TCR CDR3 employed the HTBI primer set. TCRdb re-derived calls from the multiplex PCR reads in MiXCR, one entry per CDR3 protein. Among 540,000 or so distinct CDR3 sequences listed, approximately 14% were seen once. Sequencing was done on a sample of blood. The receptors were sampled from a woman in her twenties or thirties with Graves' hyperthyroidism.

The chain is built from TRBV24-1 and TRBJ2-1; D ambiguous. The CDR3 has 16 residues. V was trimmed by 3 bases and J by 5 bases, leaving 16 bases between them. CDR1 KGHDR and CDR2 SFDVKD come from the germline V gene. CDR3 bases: TGTGCCACCAGTGATAGGAAGACTGTGAGAAACAATGAGCAGTTCTTC. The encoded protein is CATSDRKTVRNNEQFF.

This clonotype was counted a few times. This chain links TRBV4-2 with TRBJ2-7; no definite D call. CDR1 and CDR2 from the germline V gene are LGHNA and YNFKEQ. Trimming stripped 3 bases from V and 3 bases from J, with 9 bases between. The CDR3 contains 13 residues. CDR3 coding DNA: TGTGCCAGCAGCCACCTGGGTAGCTACGAGCAGTACTTC. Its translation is CASSHLGSYEQYF.

CDR3 protein: CASSLHGTSGEQFF. The DNA of the CDR3 is TGTGCCAGCAGCCTTCACGGGACTAGCGGTGAGCAGTTCTTC. This chain connects TRBV11-2 to TRBJ2-1, with 11 bases that match TRBD2. Germline CDR1 SGHAT, CDR2 FQNNGV. J was trimmed by 9 bases and V by 5 bases; bases with no gene match: 6. The CDR3 has 14 amino acids. Combining the CDR3 with reference TRBV11-2 and TRBJ2-1 gives the whole variable domain EAGVAQSPRYKIIEKRQSVAFWCNPISGHATLYWYQQILGQGPKLLIQFQNNGVVDDSQLPKDRFSAERLKGVDSTLKIQPAKLEDSAVYLCASSLHGTSGEQFFGPGTRLTVL.

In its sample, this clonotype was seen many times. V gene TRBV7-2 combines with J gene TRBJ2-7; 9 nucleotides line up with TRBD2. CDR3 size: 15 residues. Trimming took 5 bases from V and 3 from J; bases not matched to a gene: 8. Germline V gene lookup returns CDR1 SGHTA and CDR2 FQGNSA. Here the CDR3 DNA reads TGTGCCAGCAGCCAGGCGGTTAGCGGGAGCTACGAGCAGTACTTC. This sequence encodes CASSQAVSGSYEQYF.

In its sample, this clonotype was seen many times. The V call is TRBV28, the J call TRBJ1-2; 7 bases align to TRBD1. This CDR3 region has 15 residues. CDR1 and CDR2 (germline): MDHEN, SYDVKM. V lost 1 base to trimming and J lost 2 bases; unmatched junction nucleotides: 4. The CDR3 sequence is CASSLSGGYNYGYTF. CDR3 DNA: TGTGCCAGCAGTTTATCAGGGGGATACAACTATGGCTACACCTTC.

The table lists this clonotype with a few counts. In DNA, the CDR3 is TGTGCCAGCACTTACGAATACGAGACCGGGGAGCTGTTTTTT. Translation: CASTYEYETGELFF. The chain recombines TRBV28 with TRBJ2-2, with D unclear. The V end was cut by 7 bases, the J end by 5 bases, with 14 bases between. There are 14 residues in the CDR3. Germline CDR1 reads MDHEN; CDR2 reads SYDVKM.

This CDR3 reads CASSEGGGGAQPQHF. CDR3 bases: TGTGCCAGCAGTGAAGGTGGGGGGGGGGCTCAGCCCCAGCATTTT. The chain recombines TRBV6-1 with TRBJ1-5; perhaps TRBD1 as D (6 bases). The ends were cut back, 1 base at V and 6 bases at J, with 13 bases in the middle. Per germline, CDR1 MNHNS and CDR2 SASEGT. This CDR3 contains 15 residues.

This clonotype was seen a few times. CDR3 sequence: CASSLSISRRDTQYF. The DNA for the CDR3 is TGTGCCAGCAGTTTATCGATTTCGAGACGGGATACGCAGTATTTT. The V gene is TRBV27, the J gene TRBJ2-3, with unresolved D. With 0 bases removed from V and 6 bases from J, the gap between germline ends came to 13 bases. This CDR3 region has 15 residues. Germline CDR1 and CDR2: MNHEY and SMNVEV (reference sequence).

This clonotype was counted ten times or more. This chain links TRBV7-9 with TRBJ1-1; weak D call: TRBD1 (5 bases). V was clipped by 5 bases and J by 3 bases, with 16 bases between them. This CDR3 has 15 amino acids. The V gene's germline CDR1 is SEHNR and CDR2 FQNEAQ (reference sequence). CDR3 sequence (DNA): TGTGCCAGCAGCCGACCGACAGCCGGGTACACTGAAGCTTTCTTT. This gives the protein CASSRPTAGYTEAFF.

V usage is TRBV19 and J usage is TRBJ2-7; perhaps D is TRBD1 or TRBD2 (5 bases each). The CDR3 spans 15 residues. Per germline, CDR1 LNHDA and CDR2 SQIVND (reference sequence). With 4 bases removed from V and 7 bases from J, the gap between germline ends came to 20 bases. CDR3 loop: CASSNRDGRLGEQYF. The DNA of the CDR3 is TGTGCCAGTAGTAACCGGGACGGCAGGCTAGGGGAGCAGTACTTC.

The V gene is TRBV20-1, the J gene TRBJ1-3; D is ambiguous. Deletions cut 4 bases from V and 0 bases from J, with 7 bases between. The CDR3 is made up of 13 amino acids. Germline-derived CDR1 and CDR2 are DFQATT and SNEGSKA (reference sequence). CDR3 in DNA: TGCAGTGCTAATCAGGTCTCTGGAAACACCATATATTTT. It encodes CSANQVSGNTIYF.

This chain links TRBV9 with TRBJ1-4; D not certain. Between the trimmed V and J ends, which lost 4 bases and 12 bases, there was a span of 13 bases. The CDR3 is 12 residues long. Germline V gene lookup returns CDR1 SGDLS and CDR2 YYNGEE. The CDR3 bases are TGTGCCAGCAGCTTAGGTCAGCTGGAACTGTTTTTT. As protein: CASSLGQLELFF.

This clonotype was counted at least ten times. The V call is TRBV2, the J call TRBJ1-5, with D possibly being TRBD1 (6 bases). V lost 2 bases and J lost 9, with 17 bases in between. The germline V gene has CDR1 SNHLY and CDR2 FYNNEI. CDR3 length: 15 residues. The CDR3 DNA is TGTGCCAGCAGTGAATTAGGACAGCGAAATTCGCCCCAGCATTTT. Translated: CASSELGQRNSPQHF.

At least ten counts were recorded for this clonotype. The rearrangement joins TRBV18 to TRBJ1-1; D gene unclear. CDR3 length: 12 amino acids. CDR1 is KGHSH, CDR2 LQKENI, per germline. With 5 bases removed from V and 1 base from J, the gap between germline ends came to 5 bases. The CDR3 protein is CASSTQNTEAFF. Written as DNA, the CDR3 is TGTGCCAGCTCAACCCAGAACACTGAAGCTTTCTTT.

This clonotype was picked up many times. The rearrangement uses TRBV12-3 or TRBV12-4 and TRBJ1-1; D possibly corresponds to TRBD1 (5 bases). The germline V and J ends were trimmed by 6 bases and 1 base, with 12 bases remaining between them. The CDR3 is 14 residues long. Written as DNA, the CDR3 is TGTGCCAGCAGAGCTACGACAGCGAACACTGAAGCTTTCTTT. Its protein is CASRATTANTEAFF.

Here the CDR3 reads CASSFPGNNEQFF. The CDR3 coding sequence is TGTGCCAGCAGCTTCCCTGGGAACAATGAGCAGTTCTTC. This chain joins TRBV7-2 and TRBJ2-1; no clear D gene. The CDR3 is 13 residues long. CDR1 is SGHTA and CDR2 is FQGNSA in the germline V gene. Trimming pared 3 bases from V and 5 bases from J, leaving 8 bases between.

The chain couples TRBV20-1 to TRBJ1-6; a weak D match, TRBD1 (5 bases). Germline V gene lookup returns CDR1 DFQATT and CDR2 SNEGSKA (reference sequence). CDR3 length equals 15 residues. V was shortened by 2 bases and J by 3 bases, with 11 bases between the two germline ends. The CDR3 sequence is CSARKGSYYNSPLHF. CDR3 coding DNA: TGCAGTGCTAGAAAGGGGAGCTACTATAATTCACCCCTCCACTTT.

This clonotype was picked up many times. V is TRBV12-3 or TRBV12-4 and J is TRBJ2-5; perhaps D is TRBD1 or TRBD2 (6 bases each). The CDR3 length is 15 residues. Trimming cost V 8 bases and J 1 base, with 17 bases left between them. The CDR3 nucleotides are TGTGCCAGCCGGAGGGAGGCAGGGGTCCAAGAGACCCAGTACTTC. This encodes CASRREAGVQETQYF.

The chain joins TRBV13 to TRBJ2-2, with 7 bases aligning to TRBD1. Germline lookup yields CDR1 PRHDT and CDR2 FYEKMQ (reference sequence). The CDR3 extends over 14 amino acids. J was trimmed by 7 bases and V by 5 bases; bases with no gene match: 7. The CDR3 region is CASSEGANSGELFF. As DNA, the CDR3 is TGTGCCAGCAGCGAGGGGGCTAATAGCGGGGAGCTGTTTTTT.

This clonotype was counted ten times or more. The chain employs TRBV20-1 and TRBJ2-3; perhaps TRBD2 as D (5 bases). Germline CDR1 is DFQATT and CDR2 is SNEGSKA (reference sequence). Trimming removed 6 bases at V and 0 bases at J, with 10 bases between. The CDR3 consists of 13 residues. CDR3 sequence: CSAHSGSTDTQYF. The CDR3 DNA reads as TGCAGTGCCCACAGCGGTAGCACAGATACGCAGTATTTT.

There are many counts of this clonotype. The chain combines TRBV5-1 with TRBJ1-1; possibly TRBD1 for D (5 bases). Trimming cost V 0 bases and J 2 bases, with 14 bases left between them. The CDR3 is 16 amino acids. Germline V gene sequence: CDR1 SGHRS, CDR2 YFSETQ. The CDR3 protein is CASSLEGSRGNTEAFF. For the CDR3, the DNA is TGCGCCAGCAGCTTGGAGGGGTCGAGGGGTAACACTGAAGCTTTCTTT. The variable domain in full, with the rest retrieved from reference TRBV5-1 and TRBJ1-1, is KAGVTQTPRYLIKTRGQQVTLSCSPISGHRSVSWYQQTPGQGLQFLFEYFSETQRNKGNFPGRFSGRQFSNSRSEMNVSTLELGDSALYLCASSLEGSRGNTEAFFGQGTRLTVV.

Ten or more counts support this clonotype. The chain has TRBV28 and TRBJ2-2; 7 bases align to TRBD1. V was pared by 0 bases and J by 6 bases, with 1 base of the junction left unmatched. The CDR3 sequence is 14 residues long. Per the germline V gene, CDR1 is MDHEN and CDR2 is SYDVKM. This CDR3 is CASSLWTGSGELFF. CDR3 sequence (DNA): TGTGCCAGCAGTTTATGGACAGGGTCCGGGGAGCTGTTTTTT.

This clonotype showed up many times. Here the CDR3 reads CASRPTGQETQYF. DNA of the CDR3: TGTGCCAGCAGACCAACAGGACAAGAGACCCAGTACTTC. This chain joins TRBV6-2 or TRBV6-3 and TRBJ2-5, with D tentatively TRBD1 (5 bases). V lost 6 bases and J lost 2, with 10 bases in between. The CDR3 has 13 residues. The germline V gene has CDR1 MNHEY and CDR2 SVGEGT.

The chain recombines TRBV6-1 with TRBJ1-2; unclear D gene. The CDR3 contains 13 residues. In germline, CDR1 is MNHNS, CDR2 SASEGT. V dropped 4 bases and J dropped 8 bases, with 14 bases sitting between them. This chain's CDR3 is CASSGQRYSGYTF. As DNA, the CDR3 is TGTGCCAGCAGTGGACAACGATACTCCGGCTACACCTTC.

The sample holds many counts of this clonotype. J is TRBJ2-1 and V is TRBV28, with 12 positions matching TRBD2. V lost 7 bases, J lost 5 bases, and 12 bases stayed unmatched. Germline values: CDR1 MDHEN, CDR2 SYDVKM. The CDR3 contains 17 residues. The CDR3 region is CASTLGPTSGSNNEQFF. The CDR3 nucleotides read TGTGCCAGCACCCTTGGTCCGACTAGCGGGAGCAACAATGAGCAGTTCTTC.